Listed below are T cell receptor beta chains from one sample, sequenced in a study of blood T cell repertoires in COVID-19. Produced via immunoSEQ multiplex PCR; TCRdb's table is partial and in-frame only. This table holds around 93,000 clones, roughly four fifths found once. Material: peripheral blood. The receptor source for this set is a man aged 55 to 70 with acute or convalescent COVID-19. Both conserved end residues are part of each CDR3. A D gene is named only where the DNA matches it firmly. Size is stated for part of the rows, as once, few or many counts, or as a class when the clone is expanded.

v_gene	j_gene	abundance	d_gene	CDR3aa	CDR3nt
TRBV6-2/TRBV6-3	TRBJ1-2	.	.	CASSPGHLSGGDGYTF	TGTGCCAGCAGCCCTGGGCACCTAAGCGGGGGTGATGGCTACACCTTC
TRBV2	TRBJ2-1	.	TRBD2	CASKASGPEQFF	TGTGCCAGCAAGGCTAGCGGACCCGAGCAGTTCTTC
TRBV30	TRBJ2-4	.	.	CAWSMGTLAKNIQYF	TGTGCCTGGAGCATGGGGACACTAGCCAAAAACATTCAGTACTTC
TRBV6-5	TRBJ2-7	.	.	CASSYRGFSYEQYF	TGTGCCAGCAGTTATCGGGGGTTCTCCTACGAGCAGTACTTC
TRBV27	TRBJ2-1	.	TRBD2	CASSLGLAYSYNEQFF	TGTGCCAGCAGCCTGGGACTAGCGTATTCCTACAATGAGCAGTTCTTC
TRBV4-2	TRBJ1-5	many	TRBD1	CASSQEAGQGFDNQPQHF	TGTGCCAGCAGCCAAGAGGCGGGACAGGGTTTTGACAATCAGCCCCAGCATTTT
TRBV18	TRBJ2-2	many	.	CASSPPRRTNTGELFF	TGTGCCAGCTCACCACCGCGGCGGACAAACACCGGGGAGCTGTTTTTT
TRBV28	TRBJ1-1	.	TRBD1	CASSAGGMNTEAFF	TGTGCCAGCAGTGCAGGGGGTATGAACACTGAAGCTTTCTTT
TRBV9	TRBJ2-7	few	.	CASSVGQGFYEQYF	TGTGCCAGCAGCGTAGGGCAGGGTTTCTACGAGCAGTACTTC
TRBV7-2	TRBJ1-2	once	.	CASSRGVSGISIGYTF	TGTGCCAGCAGCCGCGGGGTCAGTGGAATATCTATCGGCTACACCTTC